This entry is about one TCR beta chain. The germline V gene has CDR1 SGHTA and CDR2 FQGTGA. CDR3 length: 12 amino acids. Trimming left V 2 bases short and J 8 bases short, with 8 bases between. The PCR made use of 60 Vbeta and 13 Jbeta primers. TCRdb's copy holds only in-frame clones and misses some; the assay was immunoSEQ multiplex PCR. The data show some 160,000 clones, around 84% seen once. The data stem from a study of cytomegalovirus exposure and HLA in healthy donors. This sequence was found in a man aged 18 to 30 in good health and CMV-seronegative. Sequenced input: PBMCs. The rearrangement joins TRBV7-3 to TRBJ2-3, with D possibly matching TRBD2 (5 bases). This CDR3 is CASSLYEGTQYF. DNA for the CDR3: TGTGCCAGCAGCTTATACGAGGGTACGCAGTATTTT.